The 32 T cell receptor beta chains given below trace back to one sample, sequenced in a study of shared clonotypes between healthy human individuals. Sequencing was performed with immunoSEQ multiplex PCR; in TCRdb, only in-frame clones are kept and a portion is missing. The sample yields roughly 550,000 clones, 95% to 96% seen once. Selected positively for CCR7 and CD45RO-negative, naive CD8 cells excluded terminally differentiated effector memory CD45RA+ cells. Sample: naive CD8+ T cells sorted from blood. These receptors came from a woman aged 25 to 39 in good health.

J is TRBJ2-6 and V is TRBV12-5; TRBD1 aligns across 9 bases. The V gene end was trimmed by 6 bases and the J gene end by 1 base; junction bases not matched to a gene: 7. CDR1 and CDR2 (germline): LGHNT, FRNRAP. The CDR3 length is 17 residues. CDR3 residues: CASGSDRGESGANVLTF. CDR3 in DNA: TGTGCTAGTGGCTCTGACAGGGGGGAATCTGGGGCCAACGTCCTGACTTTC.

The gene calls are TRBV27 and TRBJ1-5, with 11 bases matching TRBD1. V dropped 6 bases and J dropped 6; count of bases not matched to a gene: 7. Looked up from germline, CDR1 is MNHEY and CDR2 is SMNVEV (reference sequence). CDR3 size: 15 residues. CDR3 sequence: CASSPGQGAFQPQHF. The CDR3 nucleotides are TGTGCCAGCAGCCCTGGACAGGGGGCGTTTCAGCCCCAGCATTTT.

The chain is built from TRBV29-1 and TRBJ1-1, with no clear D. Trimming removed 6 bases from V and 1 base from J, with 12 bases in between. This CDR3 is 13 amino acids long. Per the germline V gene, CDR1 is SQVTM and CDR2 is ANQGSEA. The CDR3 spells CSVTLAGNTEAFF. Written as DNA, the CDR3 is TGCAGCGTAACTCTGGCAGGGAACACTGAAGCTTTCTTT. Supplemented by reference TRBV29-1 and TRBJ1-1, the full variable domain reads SAVISQKPSRDICQRGTSLTIQCQVDSQVTMMFWYRQQPGQSLTLIATANQGSEATYESGFVIDKFPISRPNLTFSTLTVSNMSPEDSSIYLCSVTLAGNTEAFFGQGTRLTVV.

This chain's CDR3 is CATSRVGQGYYGYTF. The DNA of the CDR3 is TGTGCCACCAGCAGAGTAGGACAGGGCTACTATGGCTACACCTTC. This chain joins TRBV15 and TRBJ1-2, with TRBD1 matching 8 bases. In germline, CDR1 is LNHNV, CDR2 YYDKDF (reference sequence). The CDR3 consists of 15 residues. The V and J ends lost 1 base and 3 bases, in that order; junction bases with no gene match: 4.

V usage is TRBV25-1 and J usage is TRBJ1-4; D gene ambiguous. This CDR3 comprises 15 residues. V was pared by 1 base and J by 3 bases, with 9 bases between. Germline loops: CDR1 MGHDK, CDR2 SYGVNS. CDR3 DNA sequence: TGTGCCAGCAGTGAATCCGCAGGCTCTAATGAAAAACTGTTTTTT. Translating gives CASSESAGSNEKLFF. Full variable domain (outside the CDR3, taken from reference TRBV25-1 and TRBJ1-4): EADIYQTPRYLVIGTGKKITLECSQTMGHDKMYWYQQDPGMELHLIHYSYGVNSTEKGDLSSESTVSRIRTEHFPLTLESARPSHTSQYLCASSESAGSNEKLFFGSGTQLSVL.

The CDR3 is CASSLAGLTNEKLFF. CDR3 DNA sequence: TGTGCCAGCAGCTTGGCGGGCCTAACTAATGAAAAACTGTTTTTT. The rearrangement links TRBV5-6 to TRBJ1-4; no definite D call. Between the trimmed V and J ends, which lost 0 bases and 1 base, there was a span of 7 bases. This CDR3 contains 15 residues. In germline, CDR1 is SGHDT, CDR2 YYEEEE.

The rearrangement links TRBV6-1 to TRBJ2-1, with D hard to call. The CDR3 is made up of 14 amino acids. In germline, CDR1 is MNHNS, CDR2 SASEGT. V was trimmed by 3 bases and J by 3 bases, leaving 9 bases between them. DNA of the CDR3: TGTGCCAGCAGTGACGCCCAGCGCTACAATGAGCAGTTCTTC. As protein: CASSDAQRYNEQFF.

V usage is TRBV25-1 and J usage is TRBJ2-7; D remains ambiguous. Germline values: CDR1 MGHDK, CDR2 SYGVNS. The ends were cut back, 4 bases at V and 2 bases at J, with 12 bases in the middle. This CDR3 spans 14 amino acids. The CDR3, as DNA: TGTGCCAGCAGTGCAGGACCGTTTGCCTACGAGCAGTACTTC. This sequence encodes CASSAGPFAYEQYF.

This chain joins TRBV10-3 and TRBJ2-7; 9 bases agree with TRBD2. V lost 2 bases to trimming and J lost 0 bases; unmatched junction nucleotides: 11. Germline lookup yields CDR1 ENHRY and CDR2 SYGVKD. This CDR3 spans 18 amino acids. The CDR3 here is CAISEPLAGPIPSYEQYF. The CDR3 DNA reads TGTGCCATCAGTGAGCCACTAGCGGGTCCCATCCCCTCCTACGAGCAGTACTTC.

This clone was seen once. This chain joins TRBV7-9 and TRBJ2-2; D remains ambiguous. Trimming stripped 5 bases from V and 1 base from J, with 11 bases between. The V gene's germline CDR1 is SEHNR and CDR2 FQNEAQ (reference sequence). CDR3 size: 15 residues. CDR3 DNA sequence: TGTGCCAGCAGCCCTAAACCAGTGAACACCGGGGAGCTGTTTTTT. Its protein is CASSPKPVNTGELFF.

The chain couples TRBV15 to TRBJ2-1, with 8 nucleotides matching TRBD2. The ends lost 3 bases at V and 4 bases at J; junction bases unmatched: 11. CDR1 LNHNV and CDR2 YYDKDF come from the germline V gene (reference sequence). The CDR3 runs to 17 residues. CDR3 loop: CATSSAFGAGGYNEQFF. CDR3 coding DNA: TGTGCCACCAGCAGCGCCTTTGGGGCGGGAGGATACAATGAGCAGTTCTTC.

Concerning this clone: Other DNA variants within this sample encode the same CDR3. The rearrangement uses TRBV5-8 and TRBJ1-1; no clear D. The V gene's germline CDR1 is SGHTS and CDR2 YDEGEE. CDR3 length: 12 residues. The V and J ends lost 0 bases and 4 bases respectively, with 4 bases between them. DNA of the CDR3: TGTGCCAGCAGCTTGGCTGTCACTGAAGCTTTCTTT. This codes for CASSLAVTEAFF.

In its sample, this clone was seen once. This chain joins TRBV7-8 and TRBJ2-7; 7 nucleotides match TRBD1. V shed 6 bases and J 7 bases; nucleotides not matched to a gene: 12. The CDR3 consists of 14 residues. Germline CDR1 SGHVS, CDR2 FQNEAQ. The CDR3 reads CASSIDRDPNEQYF. The CDR3 DNA reads as TGTGCCAGCAGTATCGACAGGGACCCTAATGAGCAGTACTTC.

This rearrangement joins TRBV29-1 to TRBJ1-2; TRBD1 matches at 7 bases. The J segment lost 4 bases and the V segment lost 3 bases, leaving 14 bases of the junction unmatched. This CDR3 has 16 residues. Germline V gives CDR1 SQVTM, CDR2 ANQGSEA. In nucleotides, the CDR3 is TGCAGCGTTGAGAAGAGGAAGGGGGCGCTGGTCTATGGCTACACCTTC. It translates to CSVEKRKGALVYGYTF.

The J gene is TRBJ2-2, the V gene TRBV12-1; TRBD2, as called in the table, went unchecked against the DNA. TRBV12-1 is termed a pseudogene. The CDR3 has 16 residues. DNA for the CDR3: TGTGCCAGCAGCTTAACTAGCGGGAGTAACACCGGGGAGCTGTTTTTT. This sequence encodes CASSLTSGSNTGELFF.

The chain joins TRBV11-2 to TRBJ2-7; D gene unclear. V gave up 0 bases and J gave up 4 bases, with 7 bases separating them. From germline, CDR1 is SGHAT and CDR2 FQNNGV. The CDR3 is 13 residues long. The CDR3, as DNA: TGTGCCAGCAGCTTAGAGCTACGTTACGAGCAGTACTTC. Translated: CASSLELRYEQYF.

This clone appeared once. This chain joins TRBV6-5 and TRBJ2-6; maybe TRBD1 (6 bases). Germline V lookup: CDR1 MNHEY, CDR2 SVGAGI. V lost 4 bases and J 4 bases, leaving 11 bases between the germline ends. CDR3 size: 15 residues. CDR3 protein: CASSLGAEGANVLTF. The CDR3 DNA is TGTGCCAGCAGTTTGGGGGCGGAAGGGGCCAACGTCCTGACTTTC.

V is TRBV27 and J is TRBJ2-7, with 7 bases identical to TRBD2. CDR3 length: 14 amino acids. V was clipped by 6 bases and J by 4 bases; unmatched bases: 9. Germline CDR1 reads MNHEY; CDR2 reads SMNVEV (reference sequence). DNA for the CDR3: TGTGCCAGCAGCTCCTCACTAGCGAGGTACGAGCAGTACTTC. This translates into CASSSSLARYEQYF.

The chain has TRBV15 and TRBJ2-5, with D perhaps matching TRBD1 (5 bases). Germline V gene lookup returns CDR1 LNHNV and CDR2 YYDKDF (reference sequence). The CDR3 consists of 15 residues. Trimming shortened V by 3 bases and J by 1 base, and 12 bases separated the two germline ends. Here the CDR3 DNA reads TGTGCCACCAGCAGTAGTCAGGGCACCCAAGAGACCCAGTACTTC. It translates to CATSSSQGTQETQYF.

The V gene is TRBV7-8, the J gene TRBJ2-5; 8 bases match TRBD2. The CDR3 runs to 18 residues. Germline assignment: CDR1 SGHVS and CDR2 FQNEAQ. V trimming: 1 base; J trimming: 2 bases; junction bases outside the gene matches: 12. CDR3 region: CASSLVPRRGARQETQYF. In DNA, the CDR3 is TGTGCCAGCAGCTTAGTACCCCGGCGGGGGGCCCGGCAAGAGACCCAGTACTTC.

This sequence joins TRBV5-5 and TRBJ1-1; perhaps TRBD1 as D (5 bases). The CDR3 has 17 amino acids. The V gene's germline CDR1 is SGHKS and CDR2 YYEKEE (reference sequence). The V end was cut by 4 bases, the J end by 5 bases, with 24 bases between. CDR3 DNA: TGTGCCAGCAGCCAGGTGGGCGGGGACCTTATAACAACTGAAGCTTTCTTT. This translates into CASSQVGGDLITTEAFF. Full variable domain (missing parts from reference TRBV5-5 and TRBJ1-1): DAGVTQSPTHLIKTRGQQVTLRCSPISGHKSVSWYQQVLGQGPQFIFQYYEKEERGRGNFPDRFSARQFPNYSSELNVNALLLGDSALYLCASSQVGGDLITTEAFFGQGTRLTVV.

V and J are TRBV7-2 and TRBJ1-5; D gene uncertain. Germline values: CDR1 SGHTA, CDR2 FQGNSA. Deletions cut 5 bases from V and 2 bases from J, with 22 bases between. The CDR3 is made up of 18 amino acids. CDR3 DNA sequence: TGTGCCAGCAGCCGACCTGGTGGGGTTTCAGCTGGCAATCAGCCCCAGCATTTT. The encoded protein is CASSRPGGVSAGNQPQHF.

The rearrangement links TRBV4-2 to TRBJ1-1; D possibly corresponds to TRBD1 (6 bases). CDR3 length equals 16 residues. From germline, CDR1 is LGHNA and CDR2 YNFKEQ. Trimming cost V 1 base and J 6 bases, with 18 bases left between them. The CDR3 reads CASSQVLGGPRAEAFF. CDR3 nucleotide sequence: TGTGCCAGCAGCCAAGTGTTAGGGGGGCCGAGGGCTGAAGCTTTCTTT.

The J gene is TRBJ2-7, the V gene TRBV7-2, with 11 bases fitting TRBD2. Germline V gives CDR1 SGHTA, CDR2 FQGNSA. The V gene end was trimmed by 2 bases and the J gene end by 4 bases; junction bases not matched to a gene: 10. The CDR3 spans 17 residues. The DNA for the CDR3 is TGTGCCAGCAGCTTAACATTTGAGACTAGCGGGACTTACGAGCAGTACTTC. Translating it yields CASSLTFETSGTYEQYF.

V and J are TRBV30 and TRBJ2-2; D is uncertain. There are 11 residues in the CDR3. V gave up 5 bases and J gave up 3 bases, with 4 bases separating them. CDR1 is GTSNPN, CDR2 SVGIG, per germline (reference sequence). This chain's CDR3 is CAWADTGELFF. As DNA, the CDR3 is TGTGCCTGGGCGGACACCGGGGAGCTGTTTTTT.

The V call is TRBV2, the J call TRBJ2-1, with TRBD2 matching over 12 bases. This CDR3 contains 13 residues. Trimming removed 8 bases from V and 10 bases from J; junction bases left unmatched: 6. The V gene's germline CDR1 is SNHLY and CDR2 FYNNEI. The CDR3 nucleotides are TGTGCCAGCCTGACTAGCGGGAGAGCAGAGCAGTTCTTC. It translates to CASLTSGRAEQFF.

The sample holds one count of this clone. The chain has TRBV27 and TRBJ2-7; 7 bases are a match to TRBD1. V gave up 0 bases and J gave up 2 bases; unmatched junction bases: 7. The CDR3 runs 16 residues. CDR1 is MNHEY and CDR2 is SMNVEV in the germline V gene (reference sequence). This chain's CDR3 is CASSLSTGTLTYEQYF. The CDR3 coding sequence is TGTGCCAGCAGTTTATCGACAGGGACATTGACCTACGAGCAGTACTTC.

The J gene is TRBJ2-7, the V gene TRBV6-5; perhaps TRBD1 as D (6 bases). The germline V gene encodes CDR1 MNHEY and CDR2 SVGAGI. The CDR3 runs 13 residues. The V and J ends lost 3 bases and 2 bases respectively, with 8 bases between them. The DNA of the CDR3 is TGTGCCAGCAGTTATCAGGGGCCCTACGAGCAGTACTTC. Its protein is CASSYQGPYEQYF.

This clone occurred a few times. Distinct nucleotide sequences in the sample also encode this CDR3. The rearrangement joins TRBV27 to TRBJ2-7; D tentatively reads TRBD1 or TRBD2 (5 bases each). This CDR3 has 14 amino acids. Deletions cut 3 bases from V and 3 bases from J, with 12 bases between. The germline V gene has CDR1 MNHEY and CDR2 SMNVEV (reference sequence). This CDR3 is CASSFGTGSYEQYF. As DNA, the CDR3 is TGTGCCAGCAGTTTCGGGACGGGGAGCTACGAGCAGTACTTC.

This clone was recorded once. This rearrangement joins TRBV5-6 to TRBJ2-7; the D gene is possibly TRBD1 (6 bases). This CDR3 spans 14 amino acids. Looked up from germline, CDR1 is SGHDT and CDR2 is YYEEEE. V lost 3 bases and J lost 2, with 12 bases in between. CDR3 residues: CASSSPGAPYEQYF. As DNA, the CDR3 is TGTGCCAGCAGCTCACCAGGGGCTCCCTACGAGCAGTACTTC.

The chain links TRBV27 to TRBJ2-1; 7 bases map to TRBD2. Losses at the gene ends were 1 base for V and 9 bases for J; bases not matched to a gene: 9. CDR1 is MNHEY and CDR2 is SMNVEV in the germline V gene (reference sequence). The CDR3 has 15 residues. As DNA, the CDR3 is TGTGCCAGCAGTTTATATGAGGGAGGGTCAGGTGAGCAGTTCTTC. Its translation: CASSLYEGGSGEQFF.

The chain uses TRBV7-9 and TRBJ2-3; 9 nucleotides align to TRBD2. Germline CDR1 is SEHNR and CDR2 is FQNEAQ (reference sequence). V trimming: 5 bases; J trimming: 5 bases; junction bases outside the gene matches: 8. The CDR3 is made up of 15 amino acids. The CDR3 DNA reads as TGTGCCAGCAGCCCTAGCGGGACTTCGAGAGATACGCAGTATTTT. Protein product: CASSPSGTSRDTQYF.